This T cell receptor beta chain was identified during a study of cytomegalovirus exposure and HLA in healthy donors. Findings and caveats of the study: Rare sequences made up most TCRs, while some public TCRs were found in many donors. Most likely, a cluster of highly shared sequence variants arose as a sequencing artifact.

As for this clone: The antigen remains unidentified.

The J segment lost 0 bases and the V segment lost 5 bases, leaving 3 bases of the junction unmatched. There are 15 residues in the CDR3. CDR1 is SGHAT and CDR2 is FQNNGV in the germline V gene. Researchers ran the PCR with 60 Vbeta and 13 Jbeta primers. Produced via immunoSEQ multiplex PCR; TCRdb's table is partial and in-frame only. The table records around 99,000 clones, approximately 76% of them present only once. Sequenced material: PBMCs. The rearrangement uses TRBV11-2 and TRBJ2-3, with TRBD2 identical over 9 bases. This TCR was sampled from a woman between 45 and 65 years old in good health and CMV-seropositive. CDR3 bases: TGTGCCAGCAGCCGGACTAGCGCGAGCACAGATACGCAGTATTTT. This gives the protein CASSRTSASTDTQYF.